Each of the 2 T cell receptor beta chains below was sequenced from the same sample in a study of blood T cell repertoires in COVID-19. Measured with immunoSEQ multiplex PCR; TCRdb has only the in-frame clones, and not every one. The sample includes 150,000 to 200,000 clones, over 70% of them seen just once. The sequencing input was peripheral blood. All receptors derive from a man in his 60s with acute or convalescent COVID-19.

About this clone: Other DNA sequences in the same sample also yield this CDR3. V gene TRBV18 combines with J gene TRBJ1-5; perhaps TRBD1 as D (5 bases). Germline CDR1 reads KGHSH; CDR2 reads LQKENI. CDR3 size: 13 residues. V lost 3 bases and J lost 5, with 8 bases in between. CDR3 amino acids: CASSPGGDQPQHF. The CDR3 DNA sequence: TGTGCCAGCTCACCGGGGGGGGATCAGCCCCAGCATTTT.

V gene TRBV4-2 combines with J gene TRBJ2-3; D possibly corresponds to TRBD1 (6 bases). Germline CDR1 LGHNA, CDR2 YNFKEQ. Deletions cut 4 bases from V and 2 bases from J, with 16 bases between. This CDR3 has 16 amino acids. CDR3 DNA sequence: TGTGCCAGCAGCCCAGGGGCGGTTGGGACCACAGATACGCAGTATTTT. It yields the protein CASSPGAVGTTDTQYF.